This TCR beta chain was obtained from a study of blood T cell repertoires in COVID-19. Study-level information: COVID-19 samples from acute and convalescent phases originated in the United States, Italy and Spain. Sources were T cells, B-cell-depleted T cells, or PBMCs; the material itself was cDNA or gDNA.

Germline CDR1 ENHRY, CDR2 SYGVKD. The CDR3 spans 13 residues. Trimming took 2 bases from V and 6 from J, leaving 10 bases between them. In the study's own analysis: Nucleated cell counts were estimated from reference gene primer amplification. Measured with immunoSEQ multiplex PCR; TCRdb has only the in-frame clones, and not every one. The V and J calls and clone size come from that table; D and trimming were worked out from the DNA. Of 120,000 or so clones in the sample, over 65% are singletons; the top ten hold roughly 6%. What was sequenced was peripheral blood. The chain joins TRBV10-3 to TRBJ1-1; no clear D. This TCR was recovered from a man between 65 and 85 years old with acute or convalescent COVID-19. The CDR3 protein is CAISERREPEAFF. CDR3 sequence (DNA): TGTGCCATCAGTGAGAGAAGGGAGCCTGAAGCTTTCTTT.